This T cell receptor (beta chain) was identified during a study of identical twins. Whole-study results and caveats: Compared with unrelated sharing, twin-shared out-of-frame alpha sequences had more low-probability sequences. Excess sharing between twins was weaker in beta out-of-frame sequences. For cord blood, abundant beta clonotypes had fewer insertions, unlike memory repertoires, which showed none.

This clonotype was detected ten times or more. Its matching antigen is unknown. Trimming at V came to 5 bases and at J to 2 bases, leaving 7 bases not matched to a gene. CDR1 is DFQATT and CDR2 is SNEGSKA in the germline V gene (reference sequence). The CDR3 spans 15 residues. Unique molecular identifiers were in the cDNA, with template-switch universal primer binding. One entry per CDR3 protein results from TCRdb running MiXCR on the 5' RACE reads. The sample lists 690,000 or so distinct CDR3 sequences, 5.5% to 6.5% occurring once. Input material: naive T cells sorted from blood. The TCR comes from a man aged 18 to 29 in good health. The chain employs TRBV20-1 and TRBJ2-3, with 10 bases matching TRBD2. The CDR3 spells CSAAGTSVFTDTQYF. The DNA of the CDR3 is TGCAGTGCTGCCGGGACTAGCGTTTTCACAGATACGCAGTATTTT.